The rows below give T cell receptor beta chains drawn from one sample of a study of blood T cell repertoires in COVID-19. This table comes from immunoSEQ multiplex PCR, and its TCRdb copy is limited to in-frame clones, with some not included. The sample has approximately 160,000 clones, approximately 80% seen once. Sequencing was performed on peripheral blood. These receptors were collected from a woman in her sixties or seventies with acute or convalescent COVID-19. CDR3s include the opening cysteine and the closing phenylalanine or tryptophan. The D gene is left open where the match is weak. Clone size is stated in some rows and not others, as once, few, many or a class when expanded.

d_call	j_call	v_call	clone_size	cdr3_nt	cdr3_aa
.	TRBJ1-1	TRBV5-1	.	TGCGCCAGCAGCTTGGAGGCGGTGAACACTGAAGCTTTCTTT	CASSLEAVNTEAFF
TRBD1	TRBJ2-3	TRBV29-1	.	TGCAGCGCAGATACCGCTCCGGGACAGGGACCAGATACGCAGTATTTT	CSADTAPGQGPDTQYF
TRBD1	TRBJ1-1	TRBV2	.	TGTGCCAGCAACTCACGGACAGGGCTAACTGAAGCTTTCTTT	CASNSRTGLTEAFF
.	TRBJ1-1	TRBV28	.	TGTGCCAGCAGTTTAGGTCAGGGATCGAACACTGAAGCTTTCTTT	CASSLGQGSNTEAFF
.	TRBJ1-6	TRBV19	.	TGTGCCAGTAGTGGCGGGACCTATAATTCACCCCTCCACTTT	CASSGGTYNSPLHF
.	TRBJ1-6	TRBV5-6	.	TGTGCCAGCAGCTTGGGAAGGGGCAGATCACCCCTCCACTTT	CASSLGRGRSPLHF
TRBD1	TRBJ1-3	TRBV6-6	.	TGTGCCAGCAGTTATTCCGGGACAGGGCCAGGAAACACCATATATTTT	CASSYSGTGPGNTIYF
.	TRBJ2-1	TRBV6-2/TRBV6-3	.	TGTGCCAGCAGTTACCTCCTCCTCAATGAGCAGTTCTTC	CASSYLLLNEQFF
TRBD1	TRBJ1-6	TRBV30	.	TGTGCCTGGAGTACAGGGGGCGCGGGGAATTCACCCCTCCACTTT	CAWSTGGAGNSPLHF
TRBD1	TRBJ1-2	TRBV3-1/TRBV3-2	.	TGTGCCAGCAGCCGAACCCAGGGGGCAGGGGCTAACTATGGCTACACCTTC	CASSRTQGAGANYGYTF
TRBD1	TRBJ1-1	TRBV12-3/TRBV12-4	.	TGTGCCAGCAGTAACAGGGACAGGGGATATCTCTTT	CASSNRDRGYLF
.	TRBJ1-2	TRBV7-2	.	TGTGCCAGCAGCTTTGAACGGACAGCCTATGGCTACACCTTC	CASSFERTAYGYTF
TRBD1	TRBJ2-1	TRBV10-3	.	TGTGCCATCAGTCCGCTGGGCAGGGGGTGGGATGAGCAGTTCTTC	CAISPLGRGWDEQFF
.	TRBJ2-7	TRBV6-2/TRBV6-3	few	TGTGCCAGCAGTGCCTCTGGGGGGAAGCCGAGCTCCTACGAGCAGTACTTC	CASSASGGKPSSYEQYF
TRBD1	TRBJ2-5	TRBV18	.	TGTGCCAGCTCACTAACCGGGACAGTTAACCAAGAGACCCAGTACTTC	CASSLTGTVNQETQYF
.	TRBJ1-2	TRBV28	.	TGTGCCAGCAGTTGGACAGCTACCGACTATGGCTACACCTTC	CASSWTATDYGYTF
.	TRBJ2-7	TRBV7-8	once	TGTGCCAGCAGCGGCCGGGACTGGGCCTCCTACGAGCAGTACTTC	CASSGRDWASYEQYF
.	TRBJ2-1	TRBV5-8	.	TGTGCCAGCAGCTTGTGGTTTGGGCAATACAATGAGCAGTTCTTC	CASSLWFGQYNEQFF
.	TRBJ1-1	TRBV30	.	TGTGCCTGGGCCGACCAGGGGTACACTGAAGCTTTCTTT	CAWADQGYTEAFF
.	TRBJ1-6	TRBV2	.	TGTGCCAGCAGTGACAGGGGTCTAAATTCACCCCTCCACTTT	CASSDRGLNSPLHF
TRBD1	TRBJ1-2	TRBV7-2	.	TGTGCCAGCAACCCAGGGGGCAACTATGGCTACACCTTC	CASNPGGNYGYTF
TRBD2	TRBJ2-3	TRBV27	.	TGTGCCACGCACCTGGCTAGCGGGGAAACAGATACGCAGTATTTT	CATHLASGETDTQYF
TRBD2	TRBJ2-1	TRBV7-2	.	TGTGCCAGCAGCCCCGGGACTAGCGGGGGGGCCTACAATGAGCAATTCTTC	CASSPGTSGGAYNEQFF
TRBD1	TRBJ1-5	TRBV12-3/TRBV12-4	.	TGTGCCAGCAGTCCCAACAGGGGCCAGCCCCAGCATTTT	CASSPNRGQPQHF
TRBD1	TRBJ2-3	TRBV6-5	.	TGTGCCAGTCGGCCAGGACAGGGAGCAACAGATACGCAGTATTTT	CASRPGQGATDTQYF
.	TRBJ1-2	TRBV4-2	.	TGTGCCAGCAGCCCGTGGGAGGGGATGACTGGCTACACCTTC	CASSPWEGMTGYTF
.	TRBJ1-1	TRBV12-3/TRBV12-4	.	TGTGCCAGCACCTCTAAGTGGAGTGGGGCTTTCTTT	CASTSKWSGAFF
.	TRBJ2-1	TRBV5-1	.	TGCGCCAGCAGCTTGGTAGTGAATGAGCAGTTCTTC	CASSLVVNEQFF
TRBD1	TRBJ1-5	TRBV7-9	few	TGTGCCAGCAGCTTAGCAGAGGGGGCTCAGCCCCAGCATTTT	CASSLAEGAQPQHF
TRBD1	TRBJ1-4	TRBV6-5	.	TGTGCCAGCAGTCGAGGGACAGAGGCTTCCGAAAAACTGTTTTTT	CASSRGTEASEKLFF
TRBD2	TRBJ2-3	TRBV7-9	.	TGTGCCAGCAGCTTTTCCGGACTAGCGGGGGGCACAGATACGCAGTATTTT	CASSFSGLAGGTDTQYF
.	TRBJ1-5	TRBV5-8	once	TGTGCCAGCAGCTTTCGGGGGGCCTATAGCAATCAGCCCCAGCATTTT	CASSFRGAYSNQPQHF
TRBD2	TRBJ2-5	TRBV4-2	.	TGTGCCAGCAGCCAAGATCCGGCTAGCGGGAAAGAGACCCAGTACTTC	CASSQDPASGKETQYF
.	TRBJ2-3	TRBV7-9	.	TGTGCCAGCAGCTTATCCCAGAGCACAGATACGCAGTATTTT	CASSLSQSTDTQYF
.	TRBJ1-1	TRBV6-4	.	TGTGCCAGCAGTGGACAGGTTCGGGGAATGAACACTGAAGCTTTCTTT	CASSGQVRGMNTEAFF
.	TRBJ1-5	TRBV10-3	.	TGTGCCATCAGTGAGTCGGAGATAGGGGATCAGCCCCAGCATTTT	CAISESEIGDQPQHF
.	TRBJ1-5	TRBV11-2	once	TGTGCCAGCAGTGAGAGGGCAGCTAATCAGCCCCAGCATTTT	CASSERAANQPQHF
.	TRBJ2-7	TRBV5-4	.	TGTGCCAGCAGCCCTGGAGGCCAGAGGAGTTCCGAGCAGTACTTC	CASSPGGQRSSEQYF
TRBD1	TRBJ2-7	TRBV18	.	TGTGCCAGCTCATTGAGTCAGGGACAGACCTACGAGCAGTACTTC	CASSLSQGQTYEQYF
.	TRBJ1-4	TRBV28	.	TGTGCCAGTTTTGAACAGTTTAATGAAAAACTGTTTTTT	CASFEQFNEKLFF
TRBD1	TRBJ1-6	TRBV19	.	TGTGCCAGTAGTATACACCGCCCAGGGGGCAATTCACCCCTCCACTTT	CASSIHRPGGNSPLHF
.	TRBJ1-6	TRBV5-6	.	TGTGCCAGCAGCTTGGGGGCGAGACCCCTCCACTTT	CASSLGARPLHF
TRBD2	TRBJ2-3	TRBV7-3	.	TGTGCCAGCAGCTTAAGGGGCCTAGCGGGGCGAGACACAGATACGCAGTATTTT	CASSLRGLAGRDTDTQYF
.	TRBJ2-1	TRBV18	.	TGTGCCAGCTCACTAGACAATGAGCAGTTCTTC	CASSLDNEQFF
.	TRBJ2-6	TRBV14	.	TGTGCCAGCAGCCTAAGGGGGTCGTCTGGGGCCAACGTCCTGACTTTC	CASSLRGSSGANVLTF
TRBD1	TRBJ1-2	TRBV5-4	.	TGTGCCAGCAGGTTGGGACAGAGCTTAGATGGCTACACCTTC	CASRLGQSLDGYTF
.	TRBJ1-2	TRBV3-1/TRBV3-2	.	TGTGCCAGCAGCGTACAGGGATTAGGCTACACCTTC	CASSVQGLGYTF
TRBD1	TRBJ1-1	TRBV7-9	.	TGTGCCAGCAGCTTGGGACAGTCAAACACTGAAGCTTTCTTT	CASSLGQSNTEAFF
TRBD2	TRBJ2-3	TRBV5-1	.	TGCGCCAGCAGCCGCCCGGCTAGCGGGGGCACAGATACGCAGTATTTT	CASSRPASGGTDTQYF
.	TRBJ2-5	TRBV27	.	TGTGCCAGCAGGGACGGGGGGCTTGAGACCCAGTACTTC	CASRDGGLETQYF
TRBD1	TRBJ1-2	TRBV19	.	TGTGCCAGTAGGACAGGGCCCGCTAACTATGGCTACACCTTC	CASRTGPANYGYTF
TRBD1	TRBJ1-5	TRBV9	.	TGTGCCAGCAGCTCCGGACAGGGCAATAGCAATCAGCCCCAGCATTTT	CASSSGQGNSNQPQHF
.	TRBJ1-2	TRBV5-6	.	TGTGCCAGCAGCAGAACCTTGGACTCTGGCTACACCTTC	CASSRTLDSGYTF